Shown below are 25 T cell receptor beta chains from a single sample sequenced in a study of control samples from healthy donors and cancer patients. The repertoire was sequenced with immunoSEQ multiplex PCR; TCRdb's copy has only in-frame clones and lacks some. Among around 72,000 clones listed, roughly 82% were seen once. Sequenced: blood. Every receptor here comes from a man aged 50 or older in good health.

The chain couples TRBV12-5 to TRBJ2-6; D possibly corresponds to TRBD1 (6 bases). This CDR3 has 18 residues. Germline CDR1 and CDR2: LGHNT and FRNRAP. Trimming stripped 3 bases from V and 0 bases from J, with 15 bases between. The DNA for the CDR3 is TGTGCTAGTGGTTTTTGGGCAGGGGCCTACTCTGGGGCCAACGTCCTGACTTTC. The encoded protein is CASGFWAGAYSGANVLTF.

This chain connects TRBV30 to TRBJ2-3; tentative D call: TRBD2 (6 bases). The germline gives CDR1 GTSNPN, CDR2 SVGIG (reference sequence). Trimming took off 5 bases at V and 3 bases at J, with 12 bases between the two ends. The CDR3 totals 13 residues. The CDR3 is CAWGGSRTDTQYF. The CDR3 DNA follows: TGTGCCTGGGGGGGGAGTAGAACAGATACGCAGTATTTT.

On this clone itself: It is likely a read error: a sequence one base away is far more abundant. This rearrangement joins TRBV3-1 (or the pseudogene TRBV3-2) to TRBJ1-2, with a possible D match to TRBD1 (6 bases). The germline gives CDR1 LGHDT, CDR2 YNNKEL (reference sequence). V was trimmed by 3 bases and J by 2 bases, leaving 13 bases between them. CDR3 length: 15 residues. In DNA, the CDR3 is TGTGCCAGCAGCCACGGGGGGGGCGGGAACTATGGCTACACCTTC. It is translated as CASSHGGGGNYGYTF.

V and J are TRBV7-2 and TRBJ2-1, with D unresolved. CDR1 is SGHTA, CDR2 FQGNSA, per germline. This CDR3 is built from 13 residues. The V gene lost 1 base and the J gene lost 10 bases, with 11 bases spanning the gap. The CDR3 spells CASSLGRALEQFF. CDR3 sequence (DNA): TGTGCCAGCAGCTTAGGCCGAGCATTGGAGCAGTTCTTC.

V usage is TRBV5-6 and J usage is TRBJ2-7; 7 bases map to TRBD1. V shed 4 bases and J 0 bases; nucleotides not matched to a gene: 4. The germline CDR1 and CDR2 sequences are SGHDT and YYEEEE. The CDR3 runs 14 residues. The CDR3 loop is CASSPPGGSYEQYF. In nucleotides, the CDR3 is TGTGCCAGCAGCCCCCCAGGGGGCTCCTACGAGCAGTACTTC.

There are a few counts of this clone. V usage is TRBV5-8 and J usage is TRBJ2-1, with D tentatively TRBD2 (6 bases). Germline V gives CDR1 SGHTS, CDR2 YDEGEE. V lost 4 bases to trimming and J lost 9 bases, with 17 bases between them. CDR3 length equals 14 residues. The CDR3 spells CASSRRETAGEQFF. The CDR3 nucleotides read TGTGCCAGCAGCCGACGGGAGACTGCGGGTGAGCAGTTCTTC. The full variable domain, its missing parts supplied by reference TRBV5-8 and TRBJ2-1, is EAGVTQSPTHLIKTRGQQATLRCSPISGHTSVYWYQQALGLGLQFLLWYDEGEERNRGNFPPRFSGRQFPNYSSELNVNALELEDSALYLCASSRRETAGEQFFGPGTRLTVL.

V usage is TRBV6-5 and J usage is TRBJ1-5; TRBD1 matches at 7 bases. Germline V gives CDR1 MNHEY, CDR2 SVGAGI. This CDR3 region has 15 residues. Trimming at V came to 6 bases and at J to 3 bases, leaving 8 bases not matched to a gene. DNA of the CDR3: TGTGCCAGCAGCCTCACAGGGGATTACAATCAGCCCCAGCATTTT. Its translation: CASSLTGDYNQPQHF.

The chain carries TRBV7-6 and TRBJ2-5; possibly TRBD2 for D (6 bases). The CDR3 consists of 16 residues. The ends were cut back, 5 bases at V and 3 bases at J, with 19 bases in the middle. Germline V CDR1 and CDR2: SGHVS, FNYEAQ. The CDR3 reads CASSLLSGTPKETQYF. CDR3 nucleotide sequence: TGTGCCAGCAGCCTACTATCCGGGACTCCTAAAGAGACCCAGTACTTC.

The chain couples TRBV5-6 to TRBJ2-5; D possibly corresponds to TRBD2 (6 bases). The germline V gene encodes CDR1 SGHDT and CDR2 YYEEEE. The ends were cut back, 0 bases at V and 4 bases at J, with 7 bases in the middle. The CDR3 extends over 13 amino acids. The CDR3 protein is CASSLAGVETQYF. The CDR3 DNA reads TGTGCCAGCAGCTTGGCGGGAGTAGAGACCCAGTACTTC.

This clone was counted a few times. The chain uses TRBV5-6 and TRBJ2-5, with 7 bases matching TRBD2. The length of the CDR3 is 15 residues. Trimming took 0 bases from V and 1 from J; bases not matched to a gene: 3. The germline V gene has CDR1 SGHDT and CDR2 YYEEEE. The CDR3 DNA reads as TGTGCCAGCAGCTTGGGGGGGGGATCCCAAGAGACCCAGTACTTC. Translated: CASSLGGGSQETQYF.

The rearrangement uses TRBV5-1 and TRBJ1-4; weak D call: TRBD1 (6 bases). The CDR3 runs 15 residues. The germline V gene has CDR1 SGHRS and CDR2 YFSETQ. The V and J ends lost 2 bases and 10 bases respectively, with 18 bases between them. The CDR3 reads CASSFRGLAGGKLFF. CDR3 DNA sequence: TGCGCCAGCAGCTTTCGGGGGCTAGCCGGTGGAAAACTGTTTTTT.

The genes are TRBV11-2 and TRBJ2-7; D is ambiguous. This CDR3 spans 17 amino acids. The germline V and J ends were trimmed by 5 bases and 0 bases, with 20 bases remaining between them. In germline, CDR1 is SGHAT, CDR2 FQNNGV. The CDR3 DNA is TGTGCCAGCAGCCAAGGAACGGTGGATCTCTACTCCTACGAGCAGTACTTC. It translates to CASSQGTVDLYSYEQYF.

The chain is built from TRBV28 and TRBJ2-1, with 13 bases identical to TRBD2. The CDR3 sequence is 17 residues long. The J segment lost 0 bases and the V segment lost 7 bases, leaving 6 bases of the junction unmatched. Germline values: CDR1 MDHEN, CDR2 SYDVKM. The CDR3 is CASTQGLAGPSYNEQFF. In DNA form, the CDR3 reads TGTGCCAGCACCCAGGGACTAGCGGGACCCTCCTACAATGAGCAGTTCTTC.

A few counts support this clone. This sequence joins TRBV30 and TRBJ1-1, with 7 nucleotides matching TRBD1. The CDR3 is 13 amino acids. Germline CDR1 and CDR2: GTSNPN and SVGIG (reference sequence). V lost 4 bases to trimming and J lost 2 bases; unmatched junction nucleotides: 4. The CDR3 spells CAWTGGGNTEAFF. For the CDR3, the DNA is TGTGCCTGGACAGGGGGTGGTAACACTGAAGCTTTCTTT.

The chain links TRBV28 to TRBJ2-1; D tentatively reads TRBD1 or TRBD2 (6 bases each). In germline, CDR1 is MDHEN, CDR2 SYDVKM. This CDR3 comprises 14 residues. The CDR3 reads CAITRGASYNEQFF. As DNA, the CDR3 is TGTGCAATTACTAGGGGGGCCTCCTACAATGAGCAGTTCTTC.

The rearrangement joins TRBV6-4 to TRBJ2-7, with 7 bases lining up with TRBD2. The CDR3 covers 15 residues. Germline V gives CDR1 MRHNA, CDR2 SNTAGT. After removal of 7 bases from V and 3 bases from J, the junction contained 12 bases not matched to a gene. The CDR3 loop reads CASIGAGVCGYEQYF. The CDR3 DNA is TGTGCCAGCATTGGGGCGGGAGTATGCGGCTACGAGCAGTACTTC.

The J gene is TRBJ2-2, the V gene TRBV29-1; D may be TRBD1 (6 bases). Germline CDR1 is SQVTM and CDR2 is ANQGSEA. The CDR3 is 14 residues long. V was trimmed by 3 bases and J by 4 bases, leaving 12 bases between them. The CDR3 spells CSVEVGRGTGELFF. Written as DNA, the CDR3 is TGCAGCGTTGAGGTCGGCAGGGGCACCGGGGAGCTGTTTTTT.

This CDR3 reads CASSPYSGSLNNEQFF. The CDR3 coding sequence is TGTGCCAGCAGCCCCTATTCAGGGTCCTTAAACAATGAGCAGTTCTTC. The chain is built from TRBV14 and TRBJ2-1; a possible D gene is TRBD1 (5 bases). The CDR3 sequence is 16 residues long. V gave up 4 bases and J gave up 5 bases, with 18 bases separating them. Per germline, CDR1 SGHDN and CDR2 FVKESK. The entire variable domain, with the rest obtained from reference TRBV14 and TRBJ2-1, is as follows: EAGVTQFPSHSVIEKGQTVTLRCDPISGHDNLYWYRRVMGKEIKFLLHFVKESKQDESGMPNNRFLAERTGGTYSTLKVQPAELEDSGVYFCASSPYSGSLNNEQFFGPGTRLTVL.

The CDR3 DNA is TGTGCCATCAGAAGCGGGGCGGACACCGGGGAGCTGTTTTTT. This codes for CAIRSGADTGELFF. This chain uses TRBV10-3 with TRBJ2-2; 7 nucleotides align to TRBD2. V was pared by 6 bases and J by 3 bases, with 4 bases of the junction left unmatched. The CDR3 covers 14 residues. Germline V CDR1 and CDR2: ENHRY, SYGVKD.

The chain is built from TRBV18 and TRBJ2-1; D unclear. The CDR3 contains 14 residues. Germline lookup yields CDR1 KGHSH and CDR2 LQKENI. V lost 0 bases, J lost 4 bases, and 7 bases lay in between. The DNA for the CDR3 is TGTGCCAGCTCACCACCAACTACATACAATGAGCAGTTCTTC. Translation gives CASSPPTTYNEQFF.

The chain is built from TRBV15 and TRBJ2-5; 7 bases are shared with TRBD2. With V trimmed by 8 bases and J by 6 bases, 9 bases remained unmatched. Germline-derived CDR1 and CDR2 are LNHNV and YYDKDF (reference sequence). The CDR3 spans 13 residues. CDR3 DNA sequence: TGTGCCACCCTTCTCTCTAGCGGAAAGACCCAGTACTTC. Protein sequence: CATLLSSGKTQYF.

This sequence joins TRBV3-1 (or the pseudogene TRBV3-2) and TRBJ2-3, with TRBD2 matching over 10 bases. V gave up 4 bases and J gave up 0 bases; unmatched junction bases: 1. CDR3 length equals 15 residues. Germline V gene data show CDR1 as LGHDT and CDR2 as YNNKEL (reference sequence). The CDR3 region has the DNA TGTGCCAGCAGCCCGACTAGCGGGAGCACAGATACGCAGTATTTT. Protein product: CASSPTSGSTDTQYF.

This sequence joins TRBV6-1 and TRBJ1-3; D is uncertain. Germline CDR1 MNHNS, CDR2 SASEGT. Trimming cost V 0 bases and J 0 bases, with 12 bases left between them. The CDR3 contains 17 residues. Written as DNA, the CDR3 is TGTGCCAGCAGTGAAGCCCCGCCGGGGAGCTCTGGAAACACCATATATTTT. Translated: CASSEAPPGSSGNTIYF.

The CDR3 bases are TGTGCCAGCAGCGTGGGACCTAACTACAATGAGCAGTTCTTC. Translating it yields CASSVGPNYNEQFF. V and J are TRBV9 and TRBJ2-1; D tentatively fits TRBD1 or TRBD2 (5 bases each). V was clipped by 2 bases and J by 3 bases, with 9 bases between them. The CDR3 length is 14 residues. Germline V lookup: CDR1 SGDLS, CDR2 YYNGEE.

The CDR3 DNA reads TGTGCCAGCAGCTTACGGGGGTATCAGCCCCAGCATTTT. It yields the protein CASSLRGYQPQHF. The chain uses TRBV5-6 and TRBJ1-5, with TRBD1 as a possible D gene (5 bases). Germline CDR1 and CDR2: SGHDT and YYEEEE. The germline V and J ends were trimmed by 2 bases and 5 bases, with 8 bases remaining between them. CDR3 length equals 13 residues. Variable domain in full (rest from reference TRBV5-6 and TRBJ1-5): DAGVTQSPTHLIKTRGQQVTLRCSPKSGHDTVSWYQQALGQGPQFIFQYYEEEERQRGNFPDRFSGHQFPNYSSELNVNALLLGDSALYLCASSLRGYQPQHFGDGTRLSIL.